The 7 T cell receptor beta chains reported below all come from one sample, sequenced in a study of blood T cells in healthy people across ages (dated by TCRdb to the mid-2010s). Library generation was performed with 5' RACE. Instrument on record: Illumina HiSeq 2500. A second PCR of roughly 6 to 11 cycles was run with a J-beta primer mix and a sample-barcoded 5' primer. TCRdb passed the public sequencing reads through fastp at Q25 and MiXCR, retaining productive beta sequences. Merged by CDR3 protein, the rows form single entries marked with the most common genes and DNA. This sample holds 1.2 million to 1.5 million distinct CDR3 sequences; 55% to 75% were observed only once. 5.5% to 8% of the sample is in the top ten clones. The sequencing input was blood. The source of these receptors is a man in his late teens or twenties in good health.

The rearrangement uses TRBV4-1 and TRBJ2-3; the D gene is possibly TRBD1 (6 bases). The germline gives CDR1 MGHRA, CDR2 YSYEKL. The CDR3 sequence is 15 residues long. Trimming left V 1 base short and J 3 bases short, with 11 bases between. CDR3 nucleotide sequence: TGCGCCAGCAGCCAAGGGCAGGGGTTGACAGATACGCAGTATTTT. Translation gives CASSQGQGLTDTQYF.

The genes are TRBV4-1 and TRBJ1-2, with a tentative D call TRBD1 (5 bases). The germline V gene has CDR1 MGHRA and CDR2 YSYEKL. CDR3 length: 15 residues. V gave up 0 bases and J gave up 4 bases, with 12 bases separating them. The CDR3 DNA follows: TGCGCCAGCAGCCAAGATAGCAGGGTGGCCTATGGCTACACCTTC. Encoded protein: CASSQDSRVAYGYTF.

V gene TRBV20-1 combines with J gene TRBJ2-7; TRBD1 aligns across 10 bases. The CDR3 has 14 amino acids. From germline, CDR1 is DFQATT and CDR2 SNEGSKA (reference sequence). The V gene end was trimmed by 0 bases and the J gene end by 6 bases; junction bases not matched to a gene: 5. The CDR3 DNA sequence: TGCAGTGCTAGAGACCGGACAGGGGGTGGCGAGCAGTACTTC. This encodes CSARDRTGGGEQYF.

The chain recombines TRBV4-1 with TRBJ2-1; D is undetermined. Germline lookup yields CDR1 MGHRA and CDR2 YSYEKL. Between the trimmed V and J ends, which lost 1 base and 7 bases, there was a span of 8 bases. The CDR3 consists of 13 residues. This CDR3 reads CASSQAPGNEQFF. The CDR3 DNA reads as TGCGCCAGCAGCCAAGCCCCTGGGAATGAGCAGTTCTTC.

The rearrangement joins TRBV12-3 or TRBV12-4 to TRBJ1-2; D not resolved. The CDR3 extends over 14 amino acids. With 3 bases removed from V and 6 bases from J, the gap between germline ends came to 14 bases. The CDR3 protein is CASSFGLWGNGYTF. The DNA of the CDR3 is TGTGCCAGCAGTTTTGGGTTGTGGGGTAATGGCTACACCTTC.

This clonotype occurred a few times. The rearrangement joins TRBV29-1 to TRBJ1-5; TRBD1 agrees at 8 bases. The germline V gene has CDR1 SQVTM and CDR2 ANQGSEA. The CDR3 runs to 14 residues. With V trimmed by 6 bases and J by 3 bases, 7 bases remained unmatched. This chain's CDR3 is CSVREDRVNQPQHF. The CDR3 DNA reads as TGCAGCGTCCGCGAGGACAGGGTCAATCAGCCCCAGCATTTT.

This chain joins TRBV3-1 and TRBJ2-1; no clear D gene. Trimming pared 4 bases from V and 8 bases from J, leaving 12 bases between. The CDR3 runs to 13 residues. Germline CDR1 LGHDT, CDR2 YNNKEL (reference sequence). The CDR3 sequence is CASSRPKKDEQFF. The CDR3 DNA reads TGTGCCAGCAGCCGGCCAAAGAAGGATGAGCAGTTCTTC.